The 27 T cell receptor beta chains presented below share a single source sample, sequenced in a study of post-analysis software for immune sequencing data. Study-wide results and limits: In patients, TRBV5-6, TRBV5-1 and TRBV20-1 belonged to four or five TRBV segments found more frequently than in controls.

Unique molecular identifiers had been added to the TCR beta cDNA libraries. TCRdb redid the calling of the PCR reads with MiXCR, one entry per CDR3 protein. The sample shows fewer than 550,000 distinct CDR3 sequences, 30% to 40% of them seen only once. No cognate antigen is known for these TCRs. The sequencing sample was made of blood. Every receptor here comes from a girl aged 2 to 17 with multiple sclerosis.

For this clonotype: Mismatch with germline at one junction end may stem from a read error. V gene TRBV10-3 combines with J gene TRBJ2-7; D is perhaps TRBD2 (6 bases). CDR3 length equals 13 residues. CDR1 and CDR2 (germline): ENHRY, SYGVKD. CDR3: CAISDREEGERYF. The CDR3 DNA reads as TGTGCCATCAGTGACAGGGAGGAGGGCGAGCGGTACTTC.

This clonotype occurred a few times. The rearrangement joins TRBV12-3 or TRBV12-4 to TRBJ2-5; TRBD2 is a possible D gene (6 bases). Trimming cost V 6 bases and J 4 bases, with 15 bases left between them. This CDR3 region has 14 residues. CDR3 DNA sequence: TGTGCCAGCAGCCCTGGGGGGACTTCAGAGACCCAGTACTTC. It codes for CASSPGGTSETQYF.

The gene calls are TRBV29-1 and TRBJ1-2; D is undetermined. This CDR3 comprises 14 residues. Deletions cut 6 bases from V and 5 bases from J, with 19 bases between. CDR1 is SQVTM and CDR2 is ANQGSEA in the germline V gene. CDR3 coding DNA: TGCAGCGTCCAAGTTGGTCCGGGTCGGTATGGCTACACCTTC. This gives the protein CSVQVGPGRYGYTF. Drawing the rest from reference TRBV29-1 and TRBJ1-2, the complete variable domain is SAVISQKPSRDICQRGTSLTIQCQVDSQVTMMFWYRQQPGQSLTLIATANQGSEATYESGFVIDKFPISRPNLTFSTLTVSNMSPEDSSIYLCSVQVGPGRYGYTFGSGTRLTVV.

This clonotype was counted only a few times. This chain uses TRBV5-5 with TRBJ2-1; D ambiguous. CDR3 length equals 13 residues. Germline V gene sequence: CDR1 SGHKS, CDR2 YYEKEE (reference sequence). Trimming stripped 0 bases from V and 6 bases from J, with 7 bases between. The CDR3 sequence: CASSLGAFNEQFF. DNA for the CDR3: TGTGCCAGCAGCTTGGGGGCGTTCAATGAGCAGTTCTTC.

The table lists this clonotype with a few counts. The chain is built from TRBV3-1 and TRBJ2-3, with 10 bases identical to TRBD2. The CDR3 totals 15 residues. Germline CDR1 reads LGHDT; CDR2 reads YNNKEL (reference sequence). V was pared by 4 bases and J by 6 bases, with 7 bases of the junction left unmatched. In DNA form, the CDR3 reads TGTGCCAGCAGCCCTACAGCGGGGGGGAGGGATACGCAGTATTTT. Encoded protein: CASSPTAGGRDTQYF.

The table lists this clonotype with many counts. This chain links TRBV7-6 with TRBJ2-6; 7 nucleotides agree with TRBD2. The CDR3 sequence is 19 residues long. Germline trimming cut 5 bases from V and 0 bases from J; bases unmatched to any gene: 13. CDR1 and CDR2 (germline): SGHVS, FNYEAQ. This CDR3 is CASSHQKGRGSSGANVLTF. CDR3 in DNA: TGTGCCAGCAGCCATCAGAAGGGGCGGGGGAGCTCTGGGGCCAACGTCCTGACTTTC.

Remarks on this clonotype: The conserved closing phenylalanine or tryptophan is absent in this CDR3, likely reflecting a read error. The chain employs TRBV20-1 and TRBJ2-7; no definite D call. V lost 6 bases to trimming and J lost 10 bases, with 22 bases between them. This CDR3 contains 13 residues. In germline, CDR1 is DFQATT, CDR2 SNEGSKA (reference sequence). The CDR3 loop is CSAHPDPDEAQYC. Here the CDR3 DNA reads TGCAGTGCCCACCCTGACCCAGACGAGGCTCAGTACTGC.

This clonotype was recorded many times. The chain uses TRBV29-1 and TRBJ2-5, with 11 bases matching TRBD2. The CDR3 has 14 amino acids. J lost 1 base, V lost 6 bases, and 4 bases had no gene match. Per germline, CDR1 SQVTM and CDR2 ANQGSEA. Here the CDR3 reads CSVELAGAQETQYF. CDR3 sequence (DNA): TGCAGCGTGGAACTAGCGGGGGCCCAAGAGACCCAGTACTTC.

The chain recombines TRBV7-9 with TRBJ1-2, with D possibly being TRBD1 (5 bases). The V end was cut by 5 bases, the J end by 7 bases, with 20 bases between. The CDR3 is made up of 15 amino acids. Germline lookup yields CDR1 SEHNR and CDR2 FQNEAQ (reference sequence). CDR3 sequence reads: CASSGSQGAVSGYTF. CDR3 DNA sequence: TGTGCCAGCAGCGGAAGTCAGGGTGCCGTGTCTGGCTACACCTTC. The whole variable domain, filled in from reference TRBV7-9 and TRBJ1-2, reads DTGVSQNPRHKITKRGQNVTFRCDPISEHNRLYWYRQTLGQGPEFLTYFQNEAQLEKSRLLSDRFSAERPKGSFSTLEIQRTEQGDSAMYLCASSGSQGAVSGYTFGSGTRLTVV.

The chain links TRBV6-5 to TRBJ2-5; 11 bases align to TRBD2. Per germline, CDR1 MNHEY and CDR2 SVGAGI. The CDR3 length is 15 residues. The J segment lost 0 bases and the V segment lost 6 bases, leaving 3 bases of the junction unmatched. The CDR3 DNA follows: TGTGCCAGCAGCCGACTAGCGGGGAACCAAGAGACCCAGTACTTC. Protein: CASSRLAGNQETQYF.

This clonotype has more than one count but fewer than ten. The V gene is TRBV18, the J gene TRBJ2-6; the D gene could be TRBD1 or TRBD2 (5 bases each). V was trimmed by 2 bases and J by 4 bases, leaving 18 bases between them. CDR1 is KGHSH and CDR2 is LQKENI in the germline V gene. CDR3 size: 18 residues. The CDR3 region has the DNA TGTGCCAGCTCACCAGACCCCGGGGCAGGGTCGGGGGCCAACGTCCTGACTTTC. This codes for CASSPDPGAGSGANVLTF.

This clonotype was found a few times. The chain joins TRBV6-5 to TRBJ2-1, with 7 bases identical to TRBD1. Germline V lookup: CDR1 MNHEY, CDR2 SVGAGI. This CDR3 has 14 amino acids. Germline trimming cut 2 bases from V and 5 bases from J; bases unmatched to any gene: 3. The DNA for the CDR3 is TGTGCCAGCAGTTACGGGGACAGCCACAATGAGCAGTTCTTC. This gives the protein CASSYGDSHNEQFF.

This clonotype was seen a handful of times. The chain recombines TRBV7-2 with TRBJ2-5; possibly TRBD2 for D (7 bases). V lost 5 bases, J lost 7 bases, and 20 bases lay in between. CDR3 length equals 15 residues. Germline values: CDR1 SGHTA, CDR2 FQGNSA. The CDR3 nucleotides read TGTGCCAGCAGCCCATTCCTCACGGGGGGCGGGACCCAGTACTTC. As protein: CASSPFLTGGGTQYF. The whole variable domain, remainder taken from reference TRBV7-2 and TRBJ2-5, is GAGVSQSPSNKVTEKGKDVELRCDPISGHTALYWYRQSLGQGLEFLIYFQGNSAPDKSGLPSDRFSAERTGGSVSTLTIQRTQQEDSAVYLCASSPFLTGGGTQYFGPGTRLLVL.

The chain links TRBV5-1 to TRBJ1-6; no clear D. The CDR3 is made up of 13 amino acids. Germline V lookup: CDR1 SGHRS, CDR2 YFSETQ. Trimming left V 4 bases short and J 6 bases short, with 8 bases between. In DNA form, the CDR3 reads TGCGCCAGCAGCGGGGAAGTTAATTCACCCCTCCACTTT. It yields the protein CASSGEVNSPLHF. Complete variable domain (other parts from reference TRBV5-1 and TRBJ1-6): KAGVTQTPRYLIKTRGQQVTLSCSPISGHRSVSWYQQTPGQGLQFLFEYFSETQRNKGNFPGRFSGRQFSNSRSEMNVSTLELGDSALYLCASSGEVNSPLHFGNGTRLTVT.

This chain joins TRBV20-1 and TRBJ2-1; D not resolved. Germline V CDR1 and CDR2: DFQATT, SNEGSKA (reference sequence). The CDR3 is made up of 14 amino acids. Trimming stripped 3 bases from V and 6 bases from J, with 15 bases between. CDR3 sequence: CSASSREHFNEQFF. In DNA, the CDR3 is TGCAGTGCTAGTAGTAGGGAACACTTCAATGAGCAGTTCTTC.

This chain joins TRBV6-5 and TRBJ1-1; TRBD1 aligns across 8 bases. Losses at the gene ends were 2 bases for V and 4 bases for J; bases not matched to a gene: 0. The CDR3 contains 13 residues. The germline V gene has CDR1 MNHEY and CDR2 SVGAGI. The CDR3 spells CASSYGQGTEAFF. CDR3 nucleotides: TGTGCCAGCAGTTACGGACAGGGCACTGAAGCTTTCTTT.

This clonotype was counted only a few times. V usage is TRBV20-1 and J usage is TRBJ2-5; 7 nucleotides align to TRBD1. Germline lookup yields CDR1 DFQATT and CDR2 SNEGSKA (reference sequence). This CDR3 is 13 amino acids long. The V segment lost 6 bases and the J segment 0 bases; nucleotides outside the gene matches: 4. CDR3 nucleotide sequence: TGCAGTGCCACGGGACAGCACCAAGAGACCCAGTACTTC. Translated, it gives CSATGQHQETQYF.

The CDR3 sequence: CASSLESPTDTQYF. The CDR3 region has the DNA TGCGCCAGCAGCTTGGAATCCCCCACAGATACGCAGTATTTT. J is TRBJ2-3 and V is TRBV5-1; no definite D call. The germline V gene has CDR1 SGHRS and CDR2 YFSETQ. This CDR3 has 14 residues. Trimming took 0 bases from V and 2 from J, leaving 7 bases between them.

The V call is TRBV12-3 or TRBV12-4, the J call TRBJ2-3; tentatively, D is TRBD1 or TRBD2 (7 bases each). This CDR3 has 15 residues. V dropped 7 bases and J dropped 4 bases, with 18 bases sitting between them. This chain's CDR3 is CASIPGGGVADTQYF. In DNA, the CDR3 is TGTGCCAGCATCCCAGGGGGGGGTGTCGCAGATACGCAGTATTTT.

This clonotype was recorded many times. J is TRBJ1-1 and V is TRBV7-8, with unresolved D. The germline V gene encodes CDR1 SGHVS and CDR2 FQNEAQ. V dropped 1 base and J dropped 0 bases, with 12 bases sitting between them. This CDR3 has 16 amino acids. CDR3 bases: TGTGCCAGCAGCTTAGATCTGGGAGGCGTGAACACTGAAGCTTTCTTT. It codes for CASSLDLGGVNTEAFF.

This clonotype was seen a handful of times. The chain links TRBV12-3 or TRBV12-4 to TRBJ2-2; D is undetermined. The V gene lost 5 bases and the J gene lost 0 bases, with 10 bases spanning the gap. The CDR3 is 15 residues long. As DNA, the CDR3 is TGTGCCAGCAGTCCCCTCTCCGCGAACACCGGGGAGCTGTTTTTT. This translates into CASSPLSANTGELFF.

A few counts support this clonotype. This chain connects TRBV6-5 to TRBJ2-6; TRBD2 might be the D (6 bases). This CDR3 is 16 amino acids long. V lost 5 bases and J 0 bases, leaving 11 bases between the germline ends. CDR1 is MNHEY, CDR2 SVGAGI, per germline. The CDR3 nucleotides read TGTGCCAGCAGTCCTGACGGGAGCTCTGGGGCCAACGTCCTGACTTTC. Protein sequence: CASSPDGSSGANVLTF.

This clonotype was seen a few times. The chain has TRBV6-1 and TRBJ1-2; D is undetermined. Germline V gene data show CDR1 as MNHNS and CDR2 as SASEGT. Trimming took off 3 bases at V and 2 bases at J, with 10 bases between the two ends. The CDR3 is made up of 14 amino acids. The CDR3 coding sequence is TGTGCCAGCAGTGAGTTAGGGAAGAACTATGGCTACACCTTC. It yields the protein CASSELGKNYGYTF.

The rearrangement uses TRBV5-1 and TRBJ2-6, with D possibly being TRBD1 (6 bases). CDR1 is SGHRS, CDR2 YFSETQ, per germline. The CDR3 loop spans 18 amino acids. The V gene lost 7 bases and the J gene lost 0 bases, with 20 bases spanning the gap. The DNA of the CDR3 is TGCGCCAGCGGGGGCGCAGGCCTAACCCGCTCTGGGGCCAACGTCCTGACTTTC. Translation: CASGGAGLTRSGANVLTF.

About this clonotype: The junction differs from germline at one of its ends, possibly a read error. The V call is TRBV6-5, the J call TRBJ1-1; D call uncertain. This CDR3 contains 13 residues. Germline V gene data show CDR1 as MNHEY and CDR2 as SVGAGI. DNA for the CDR3: TGTGCCAACAGTTACGAGGGTTACACTGAAGCTTTCTTT. Translated: CANSYEGYTEAFF.

This clonotype was detected a few times. The V call is TRBV5-5, the J call TRBJ2-3, with 8 nucleotides matching TRBD2. CDR3 length equals 15 residues. Germline V CDR1 and CDR2: SGHKS, YYEKEE (reference sequence). V shed 4 bases, J shed 1 base, and the junction held 5 bases outside the gene matches. The CDR3 coding sequence is TGTGCCAGCAGCCTGCGGGGGGCCGGCACAGATACGCAGTATTTT. Residues: CASSLRGAGTDTQYF.

This rearrangement joins TRBV20-1 to TRBJ2-5; D might be TRBD1 or TRBD2, each matching 5 bases. CDR3 length equals 16 residues. Germline CDR1 is DFQATT and CDR2 is SNEGSKA (reference sequence). Trimming took off 5 bases at V and 3 bases at J, with 22 bases between the two ends. CDR3 loop: CSALETPGPFEETQYF. The CDR3, as DNA: TGCAGTGCTTTAGAAACTCCGGGACCCTTCGAAGAGACCCAGTACTTC.